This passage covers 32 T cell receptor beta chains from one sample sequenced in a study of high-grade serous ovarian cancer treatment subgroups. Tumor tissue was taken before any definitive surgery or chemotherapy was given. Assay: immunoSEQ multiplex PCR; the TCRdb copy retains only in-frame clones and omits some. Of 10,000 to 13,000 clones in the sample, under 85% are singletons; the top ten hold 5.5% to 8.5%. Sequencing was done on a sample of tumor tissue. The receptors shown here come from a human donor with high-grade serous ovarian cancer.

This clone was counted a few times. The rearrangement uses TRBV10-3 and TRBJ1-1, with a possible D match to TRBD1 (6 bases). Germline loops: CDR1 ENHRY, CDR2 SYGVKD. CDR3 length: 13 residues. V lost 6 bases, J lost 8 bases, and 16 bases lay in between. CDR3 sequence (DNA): TGTGCCATCAGCGCCCCAGGGGATAGCGAAGCTTTCTTT. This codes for CAISAPGDSEAFF.

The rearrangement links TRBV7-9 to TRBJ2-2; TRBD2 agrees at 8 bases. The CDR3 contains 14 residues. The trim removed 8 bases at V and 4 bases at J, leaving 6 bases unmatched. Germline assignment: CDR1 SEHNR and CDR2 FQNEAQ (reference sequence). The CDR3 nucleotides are TGTGCCAGCCCGGGACTAGACCCCACCGGGGAGCTGTTTTTT. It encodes CASPGLDPTGELFF.

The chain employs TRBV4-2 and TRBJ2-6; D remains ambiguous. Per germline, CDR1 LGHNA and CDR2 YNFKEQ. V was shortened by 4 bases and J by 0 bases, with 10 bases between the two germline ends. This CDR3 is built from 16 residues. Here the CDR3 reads CASSPSPYSGANVLTF. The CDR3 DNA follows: TGTGCCAGCAGCCCATCCCCCTACTCTGGGGCCAACGTCCTGACTTTC.

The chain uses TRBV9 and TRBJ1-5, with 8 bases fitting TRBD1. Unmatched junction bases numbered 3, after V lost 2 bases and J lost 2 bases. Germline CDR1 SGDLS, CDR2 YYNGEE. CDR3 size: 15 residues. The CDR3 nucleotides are TGTGCCAGCAGCGTTACAGGGGGTCGCAATCAGCCCCAGCATTTT. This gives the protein CASSVTGGRNQPQHF.

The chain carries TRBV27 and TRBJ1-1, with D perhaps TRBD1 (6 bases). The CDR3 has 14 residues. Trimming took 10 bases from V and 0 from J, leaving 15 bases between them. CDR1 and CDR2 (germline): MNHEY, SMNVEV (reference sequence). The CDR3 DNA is TGTGCCACCAAAGAGGGACACTTGAACACTGAAGCTTTCTTT. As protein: CATKEGHLNTEAFF.

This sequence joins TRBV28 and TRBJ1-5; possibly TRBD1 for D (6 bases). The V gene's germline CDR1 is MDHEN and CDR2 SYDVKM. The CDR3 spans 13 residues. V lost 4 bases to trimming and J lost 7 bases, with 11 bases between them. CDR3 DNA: TGTGCCAGCAGTTCTTACAGGGTGCAGCCCCAGCATTTT. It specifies CASSSYRVQPQHF.

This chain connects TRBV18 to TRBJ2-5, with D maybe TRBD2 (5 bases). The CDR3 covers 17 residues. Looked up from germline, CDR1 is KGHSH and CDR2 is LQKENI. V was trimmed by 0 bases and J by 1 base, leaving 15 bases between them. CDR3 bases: TGTGCCAGCTCACCACCAGGAGGAGGCTCTATCCAAGAGACCCAGTACTTC. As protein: CASSPPGGGSIQETQYF.

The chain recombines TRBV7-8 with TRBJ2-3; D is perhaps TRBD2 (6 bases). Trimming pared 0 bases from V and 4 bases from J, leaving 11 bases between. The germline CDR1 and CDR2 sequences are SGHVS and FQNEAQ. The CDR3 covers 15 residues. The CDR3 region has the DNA TGTGCCAGCAGCTTAGCCACTAGCTTTTCAGATACGCAGTATTTT. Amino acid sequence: CASSLATSFSDTQYF.

The CDR3 spells CASSQMDTYEQYF. In DNA form, the CDR3 reads TGCGCCAGCAGCCAAATGGATACCTACGAGCAGTACTTC. The J gene is TRBJ2-7, the V gene TRBV4-1; D gene uncertain. This CDR3 comprises 13 residues. The germline V gene encodes CDR1 MGHRA and CDR2 YSYEKL. Trimming removed 2 bases at V and 2 bases at J, with 7 bases between.

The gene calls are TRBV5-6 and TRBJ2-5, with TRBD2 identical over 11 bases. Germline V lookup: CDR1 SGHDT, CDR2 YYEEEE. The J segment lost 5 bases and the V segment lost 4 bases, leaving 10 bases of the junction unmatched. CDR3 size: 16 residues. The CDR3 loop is CASSPLAGGPRETQYF. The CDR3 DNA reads TGTGCCAGCAGCCCCTTAGCGGGAGGGCCTCGGGAGACCCAGTACTTC. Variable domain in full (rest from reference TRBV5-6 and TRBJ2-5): DAGVTQSPTHLIKTRGQQVTLRCSPKSGHDTVSWYQQALGQGPQFIFQYYEEEERQRGNFPDRFSGHQFPNYSSELNVNALLLGDSALYLCASSPLAGGPRETQYFGPGTRLLVL.

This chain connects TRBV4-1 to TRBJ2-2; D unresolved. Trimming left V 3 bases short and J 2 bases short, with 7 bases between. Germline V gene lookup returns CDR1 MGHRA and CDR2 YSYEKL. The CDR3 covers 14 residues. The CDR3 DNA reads TGCGCCAGCAGCCATGCACTCAACACCGGGGAGCTGTTTTTT. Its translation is CASSHALNTGELFF.

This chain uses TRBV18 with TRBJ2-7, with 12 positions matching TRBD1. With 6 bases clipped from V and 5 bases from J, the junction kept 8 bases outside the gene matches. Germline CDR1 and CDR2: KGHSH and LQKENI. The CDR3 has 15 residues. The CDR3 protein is CASSLGGQGADEQYF. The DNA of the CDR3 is TGTGCCAGCTCCCTCGGGGGACAGGGGGCCGACGAGCAGTACTTC.

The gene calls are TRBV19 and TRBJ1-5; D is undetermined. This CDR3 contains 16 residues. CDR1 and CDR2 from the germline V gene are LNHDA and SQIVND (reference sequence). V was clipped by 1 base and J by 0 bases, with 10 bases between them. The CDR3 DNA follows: TGTGCCAGTAGTATAGGAGCAGCTTATAGCAATCAGCCCCAGCATTTT. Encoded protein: CASSIGAAYSNQPQHF.

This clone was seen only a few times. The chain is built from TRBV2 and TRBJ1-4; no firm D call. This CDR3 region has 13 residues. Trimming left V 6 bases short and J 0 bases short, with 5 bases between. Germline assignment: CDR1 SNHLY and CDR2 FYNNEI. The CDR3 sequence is CASRATTNEKLFF. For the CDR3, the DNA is TGTGCCAGCAGGGCAACAACTAATGAAAAACTGTTTTTT.

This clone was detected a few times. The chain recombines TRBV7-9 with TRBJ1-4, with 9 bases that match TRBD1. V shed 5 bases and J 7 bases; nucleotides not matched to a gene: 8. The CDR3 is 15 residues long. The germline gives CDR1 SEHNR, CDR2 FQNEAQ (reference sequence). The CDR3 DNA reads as TGTGCCAGCAGCCTATGGGACAGGGAGGGTGAAAAACTGTTTTTT. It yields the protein CASSLWDREGEKLFF.

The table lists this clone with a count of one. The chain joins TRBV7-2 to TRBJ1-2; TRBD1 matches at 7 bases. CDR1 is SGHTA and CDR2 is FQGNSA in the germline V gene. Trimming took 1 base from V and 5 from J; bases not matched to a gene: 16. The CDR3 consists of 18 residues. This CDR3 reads CASSLGGLAGGMRYGYTF. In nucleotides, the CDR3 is TGTGCCAGCAGCTTAGGAGGGTTGGCAGGGGGAATGAGATATGGCTACACCTTC.

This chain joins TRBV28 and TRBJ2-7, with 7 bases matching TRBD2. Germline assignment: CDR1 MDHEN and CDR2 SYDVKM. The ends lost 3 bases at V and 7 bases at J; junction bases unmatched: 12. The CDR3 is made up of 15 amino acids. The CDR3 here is CASSLRGGRAGEQYF. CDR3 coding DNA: TGTGCCAGCAGTTTGAGAGGTGGGAGGGCGGGGGAGCAGTACTTC.

This chain's CDR3 is CASRSAPPGQYF. DNA of the CDR3: TGTGCCAGCAGGTCGGCTCCGCCGGGGCAGTACTTC. The chain employs TRBV5-6 and TRBJ2-7, with D unclear. The V end lost 5 bases, the J end lost 9 bases, and 15 bases lay between the germline ends. The germline V gene encodes CDR1 SGHDT and CDR2 YYEEEE. The CDR3 has 12 residues.

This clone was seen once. Here the CDR3 DNA reads TGTGCCAGCACCCCGGAACTAGCGGGAGTCAATGAGCAGTTCTTC. This translates into CASTPELAGVNEQFF. The V gene is TRBV28, the J gene TRBJ2-1; TRBD2 matches at 11 bases. Germline CDR1 is MDHEN and CDR2 is SYDVKM. The CDR3 has 15 amino acids. The junction had 8 bases not matched to a gene; V was cut back by 7 bases and J by 6 bases.

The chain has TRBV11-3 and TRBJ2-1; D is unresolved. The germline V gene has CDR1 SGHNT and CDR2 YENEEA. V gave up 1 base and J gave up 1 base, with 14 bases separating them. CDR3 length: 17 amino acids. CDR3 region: CASSLGVYGESYNEQFF. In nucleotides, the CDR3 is TGTGCCAGCAGCTTAGGAGTGTACGGCGAATCCTACAATGAGCAGTTCTTC. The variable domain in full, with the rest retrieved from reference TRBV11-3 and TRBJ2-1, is EAGVVQSPRYKIIEKKQPVAFWCNPISGHNTLYWYLQNLGQGPELLIRYENEEAVDDSQLPKDRFSAERLKGVDSTLKIQPAELGDSAVYLCASSLGVYGESYNEQFFGPGTRLTVL.

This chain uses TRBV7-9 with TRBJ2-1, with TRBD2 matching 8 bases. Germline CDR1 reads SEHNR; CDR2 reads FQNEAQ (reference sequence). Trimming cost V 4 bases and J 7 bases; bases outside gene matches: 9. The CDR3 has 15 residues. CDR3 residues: CASSSLAGRENEQFF. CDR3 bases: TGTGCCAGCAGCTCCTTAGCGGGACGAGAAAATGAGCAGTTCTTC.

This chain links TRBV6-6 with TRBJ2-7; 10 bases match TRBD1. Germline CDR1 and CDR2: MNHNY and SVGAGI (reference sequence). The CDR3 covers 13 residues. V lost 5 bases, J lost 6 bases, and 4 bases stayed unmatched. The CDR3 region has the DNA TGTGCCAGCAGTCAGGGGACAGGGGTCGAGCAGTACTTC. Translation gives CASSQGTGVEQYF.

This chain's CDR3 is CASSFLAGGSTDTQYF. CDR3 bases: TGCGCCAGCAGCTTCCTAGCGGGAGGGAGCACAGATACGCAGTATTTT. The chain combines TRBV5-1 with TRBJ2-3; 12 nucleotides line up with TRBD2. V dropped 2 bases and J dropped 0; count of bases not matched to a gene: 1. CDR3 length: 16 amino acids. Germline CDR1 reads SGHRS; CDR2 reads YFSETQ.

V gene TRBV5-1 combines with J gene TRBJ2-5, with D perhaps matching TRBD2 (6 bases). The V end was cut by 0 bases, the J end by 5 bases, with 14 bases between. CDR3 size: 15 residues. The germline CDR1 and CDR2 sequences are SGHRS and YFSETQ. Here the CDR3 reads CASSLVSTGEETQYF. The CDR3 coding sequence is TGCGCCAGCAGCTTGGTATCTACGGGGGAGGAGACCCAGTACTTC.

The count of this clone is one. CDR3: CASSEMSGGRLDSPLHF. Written as DNA, the CDR3 is TGTGCCAGCAGTGAAATGTCAGGGGGGAGGTTAGATTCACCCCTCCACTTT. The chain carries TRBV2 and TRBJ1-6; TRBD1 agrees at 7 bases. The CDR3 runs 17 residues. Germline CDR1 is SNHLY and CDR2 is FYNNEI. The V segment lost 2 bases and the J segment 8 bases; nucleotides outside the gene matches: 12.

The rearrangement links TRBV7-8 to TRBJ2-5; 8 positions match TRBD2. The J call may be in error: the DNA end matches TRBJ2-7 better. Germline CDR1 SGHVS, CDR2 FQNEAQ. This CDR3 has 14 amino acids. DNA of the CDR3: TGTGCCAGCAGCTTAACTAGCGGACACTACGAGCAGTACTTC. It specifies CASSLTSGHYEQYF.

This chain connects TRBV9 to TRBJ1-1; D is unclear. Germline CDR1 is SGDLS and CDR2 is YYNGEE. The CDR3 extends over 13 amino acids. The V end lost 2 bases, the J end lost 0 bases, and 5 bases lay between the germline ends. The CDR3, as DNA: TGTGCCAGCAGCGTCGAAATGAACACTGAAGCTTTCTTT. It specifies CASSVEMNTEAFF.

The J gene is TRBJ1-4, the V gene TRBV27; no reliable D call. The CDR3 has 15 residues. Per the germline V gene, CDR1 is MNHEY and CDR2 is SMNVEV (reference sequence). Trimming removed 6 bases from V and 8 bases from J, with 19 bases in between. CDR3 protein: CASSLIPLSGEKLFF. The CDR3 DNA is TGTGCCAGCAGCCTAATCCCTCTGTCGGGCGAAAAACTGTTTTTT.

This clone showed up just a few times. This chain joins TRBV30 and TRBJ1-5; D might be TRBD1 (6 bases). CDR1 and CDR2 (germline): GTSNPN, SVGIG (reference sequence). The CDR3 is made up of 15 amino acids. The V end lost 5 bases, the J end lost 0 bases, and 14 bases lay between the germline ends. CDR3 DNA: TGTGCCTGGGGAGGACAGTTATATAGCAATCAGCCCCAGCATTTT. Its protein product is CAWGGQLYSNQPQHF.

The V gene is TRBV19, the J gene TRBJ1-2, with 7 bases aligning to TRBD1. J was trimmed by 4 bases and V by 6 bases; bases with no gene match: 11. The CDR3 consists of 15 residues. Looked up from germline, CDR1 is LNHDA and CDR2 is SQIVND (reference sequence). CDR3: CASRKTAQGGYGYTF. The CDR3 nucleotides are TGTGCCAGTAGGAAAACCGCTCAGGGGGGCTATGGCTACACCTTC.

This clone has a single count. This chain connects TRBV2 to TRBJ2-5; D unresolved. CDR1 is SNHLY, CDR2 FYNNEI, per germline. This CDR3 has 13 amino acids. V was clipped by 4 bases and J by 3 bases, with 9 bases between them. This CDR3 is CASSVITKETQYF. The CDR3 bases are TGTGCCAGCAGTGTAATAACGAAAGAGACCCAGTACTTC.

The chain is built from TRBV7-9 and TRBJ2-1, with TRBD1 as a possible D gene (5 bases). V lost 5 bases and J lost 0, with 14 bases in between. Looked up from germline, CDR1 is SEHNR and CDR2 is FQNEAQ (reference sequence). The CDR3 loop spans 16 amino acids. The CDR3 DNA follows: TGTGCCAGCAGCCCCCCCCAGGGTATCTCCTACAATGAGCAGTTCTTC. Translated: CASSPPQGISYNEQFF.